One T cell receptor beta chain is described in this entry. The antigen remains undetermined. These data come from a study of monozygotic twins with inflammatory bowel disease. General study points: The authors found no support for a single strong IBD-associated signal or clonotype. Differences in immunosuppressive treatment may have been a source of added variability in patient repertoires.

Using TCRalpha and TCRbeta cDNA, the researchers carried out two nested PCRs that lasted around 15 and 9 cycles. TCRdb re-called the 5' RACE reads and shows each CDR3 protein once, DNA omitted. In all, the sample yields roughly 100,000 distinct CDR3 sequences. Germline CDR1 reads LGHNA; CDR2 reads YNFKEQ. The CDR3 extends over 16 amino acids. The gene calls are TRBV4-2 and TRBJ1-3; the D gene TCRdb calls, TRBD1, cannot be checked with no DNA. The receptor comes from a human donor with ulcerative colitis or Crohn's disease, or a healthy co-twin of an affected twin (not recorded which). Sequencing was done on a sample of blood. CDR3 sequence reads: CASSQRDRGSGNTIYF.